The 13 T cell receptor beta chains below come from one sample, sequenced in a study of cytomegalovirus exposure and HLA in healthy donors. Clones were read by immunoSEQ multiplex PCR, and TCRdb kept only the in-frame ones, dropping some. This sample yields 140,000 to 150,000 clones, of which about 95% are seen a single time; around 1.9% belongs to the top ten. Sequenced sample: PBMCs. The receptors shown here come from a man younger than 35 in good health and CMV-seropositive.

The genes are TRBV5-4 and TRBJ2-5, with a tentative D call TRBD2 (6 bases). Deletions cut 4 bases from V and 1 base from J, with 11 bases between. CDR3 size: 14 residues. Germline V CDR1 and CDR2: SGHNT, YYREEE (reference sequence). The chain's CDR3 is CASSAGGAQETQYF. CDR3 coding DNA: TGTGCCAGCAGCGCCGGCGGGGCCCAAGAGACCCAGTACTTC.

V and J are TRBV19 and TRBJ2-7; tentative D call: TRBD2 (5 bases). Germline V gene lookup returns CDR1 LNHDA and CDR2 SQIVND (reference sequence). Trimming took 3 bases from V and 1 from J, leaving 16 bases between them. The CDR3 totals 16 residues. CDR3 in DNA: TGTGCCAGTAGTATCCCGAAACGACTACGATCCTACGAGCAGTACTTC. Protein product: CASSIPKRLRSYEQYF.

V gene TRBV5-1 combines with J gene TRBJ1-3; no clear D gene. The CDR3 runs 16 residues. Looked up from germline, CDR1 is SGHRS and CDR2 is YFSETQ. Trimming cost V 2 bases and J 0 bases, with 12 bases left between them. The CDR3 DNA reads as TGCGCCAGCAGCTTTGACGGCACAGACTCTGGAAACACCATATATTTT. It encodes CASSFDGTDSGNTIYF.

The chain carries TRBV27 and TRBJ2-7, with TRBD1 as a possible D gene (6 bases). Trimming cost V 3 bases and J 7 bases, with 19 bases left between them. The CDR3 loop spans 15 amino acids. Per the germline V gene, CDR1 is MNHEY and CDR2 is SMNVEV (reference sequence). This CDR3 is CASSLDETGSPEQYF. The CDR3 nucleotides are TGTGCCAGCAGTTTGGATGAGACAGGTTCTCCGGAGCAGTACTTC.

CDR3 coding DNA: TGTGCCAGCAGCCATCCTAGCGGAAGGTACAATGAGCAGTTCTTC. Translation gives CASSHPSGRYNEQFF. The chain employs TRBV4-2 and TRBJ2-1; TRBD2 matches at 7 bases. Germline-derived CDR1 and CDR2 are LGHNA and YNFKEQ. The CDR3 runs 15 residues. J was trimmed by 4 bases and V by 3 bases; bases with no gene match: 6.

The genes are TRBV28 and TRBJ2-7, with D tentatively TRBD1 (5 bases). The CDR3 runs 17 residues. V dropped 4 bases and J dropped 0 bases, with 19 bases sitting between them. Germline V CDR1 and CDR2: MDHEN, SYDVKM. The CDR3 coding sequence is TGTGCCAGCAGTTGGGCTGGGGCCGCCACTCACTCCTACGAGCAGTACTTC. As protein: CASSWAGAATHSYEQYF.

In the case of this clone: Compared with germline, one end of the junction differs, possibly owing to a read error. The gene calls are TRBV5-1 and TRBJ2-5, with a weak D call TRBD2 (5 bases). Looked up from germline, CDR1 is SGHRS and CDR2 is YFSETQ. CDR3 length: 16 residues. The CDR3 bases are TGCGCCAGCAGATTGGGGTTGGCGGGCCTACAAGAGACCCAGTACTTC. Its protein product is CASRLGLAGLQETQYF.

CDR3 nucleotide sequence: TGTGCCAGCAGCCAAGATCTCCGAGGGACTAGCATCACAGATACGCAGTATTTT. Translated, it gives CASSQDLRGTSITDTQYF. The chain combines TRBV4-2 with TRBJ2-3; 9 bases map to TRBD2. The germline V gene has CDR1 LGHNA and CDR2 YNFKEQ. J was trimmed by 2 bases and V by 0 bases; bases with no gene match: 9. This CDR3 contains 18 residues.

The rearrangement links TRBV5-1 to TRBJ2-1; maybe TRBD2 (5 bases). Trimming pared 2 bases from V and 8 bases from J, leaving 14 bases between. CDR1 is SGHRS and CDR2 is YFSETQ in the germline V gene. The CDR3 covers 14 residues. The DNA of the CDR3 is TGCGCCAGCAGCTTAGCGGTTGGACTCGATGAGCAGTTCTTC. Protein: CASSLAVGLDEQFF.

This rearrangement joins TRBV7-9 to TRBJ1-5, with 11 bases that match TRBD1. The CDR3 extends over 16 amino acids. Germline loops: CDR1 SEHNR, CDR2 FQNEAQ (reference sequence). V lost 5 bases and J lost 7; bases outside the gene matches: 10. The CDR3 loop reads CASSPGQGAKPQPQHF. In nucleotides, the CDR3 is TGTGCCAGCAGCCCCGGACAGGGGGCGAAACCCCAGCCCCAGCATTTT.

This chain joins TRBV4-2 and TRBJ2-7; 8 bases are a match to TRBD1. The CDR3 consists of 14 residues. Germline CDR1 reads LGHNA; CDR2 reads YNFKEQ. Losses at the gene ends were 1 base for V and 4 bases for J; bases not matched to a gene: 3. The chain's CDR3 is CASSQGQGYYEQYF. CDR3 nucleotide sequence: TGTGCCAGCAGCCAAGGACAGGGGTATTACGAGCAGTACTTC.

This chain uses TRBV9 with TRBJ2-3; D ambiguous. The germline V and J ends were trimmed by 0 bases and 0 bases, with 5 bases remaining between them. Germline V gene sequence: CDR1 SGDLS, CDR2 YYNGEE. The CDR3 covers 14 residues. The CDR3 DNA is TGTGCCAGCAGCGTAGGGGCTAGCACAGATACGCAGTATTTT. Encoded protein: CASSVGASTDTQYF.

The rearrangement joins TRBV5-4 to TRBJ2-5; D gene uncertain. Germline lookup yields CDR1 SGHNT and CDR2 YYREEE (reference sequence). This CDR3 region has 13 residues. Trimming took off 0 bases at V and 2 bases at J, with 5 bases between the two ends. CDR3 sequence reads: CASSLVEQETQYF. For the CDR3, the DNA is TGTGCCAGCAGCTTGGTAGAACAAGAGACCCAGTACTTC.